This entry lists 24 T cell receptor beta chains sequenced from one sample in a study of regulatory T cells in long-lasting Graves disease. The authors built TCR beta libraries using iRepertoire HTBI primers and Arm-PCR of CDR3 regions. TCRdb re-called the multiplex PCR reads through MiXCR, storing one row per CDR3 protein. This sample has roughly 380,000 distinct CDR3 sequences, with 15% found just once. The time point is: newly diagnosed GD, antithyroid drugs for less than 3 months. There was RNA extracted from PBMCs, and the TCR library was made from it. The sample consisted of peripheral blood mononuclear cells (PBMCs), taken at new diagnosis, from a patient treated with antithyroid drugs. Source of these receptors: a female donor with Graves disease.

Many counts were recorded for this clonotype. This chain joins TRBV28 and TRBJ1-5; D possibly corresponds to TRBD1 (6 bases). The CDR3 is 13 residues long. Trimming removed 3 bases at V and 6 bases at J, with 9 bases between. Germline CDR1 is MDHEN and CDR2 is SYDVKM. CDR3 protein: CASSLGHLQPQHF. CDR3 nucleotide sequence: TGTGCCAGCAGTTTGGGACATCTTCAGCCCCAGCATTTT.

This clonotype was detected many times. The chain employs TRBV7-3 and TRBJ1-1, with TRBD1 identical over 10 bases. The CDR3 length is 13 residues. V dropped 4 bases and J dropped 10; count of bases not matched to a gene: 6. CDR1 is SGHTA, CDR2 FQGTGA, per germline. CDR3 nucleotide sequence: TGTGCCAGCAGCTCACGACAGGGGGCGCGAGCTTTCTTT. It codes for CASSSRQGARAFF. Full variable domain (outside the CDR3, taken from reference TRBV7-3 and TRBJ1-1): GAGVSQTPSNKVTEKGKYVELRCDPISGHTALYWYRQSLGQGPEFLIYFQGTGAADDSGLPNDRFFAVRPEGSVSTLKIQRTERGDSAVYLCASSSRQGARAFFGQGTRLTVV.

This clonotype was found many times. V gene TRBV6-2 or TRBV6-3 combines with J gene TRBJ1-1; D remains unclear. The V and J ends lost 2 bases and 4 bases respectively, with 8 bases between them. The CDR3 runs to 13 residues. The germline V gene encodes CDR1 MNHEY and CDR2 SVGEGT. The CDR3, as DNA: TGTGCCAGCAGTTACGTTTTGGCCACTGAAGCTTTCTTT. Amino acids: CASSYVLATEAFF.

This clonotype was seen ten or more times. This sequence joins TRBV7-9 and TRBJ2-7; D might be TRBD2 (5 bases). The CDR3 has 15 amino acids. The germline V and J ends were trimmed by 5 bases and 2 bases, with 16 bases remaining between them. The germline gives CDR1 SEHNR, CDR2 FQNEAQ (reference sequence). CDR3 sequence: CASSRTRGAAYEQYF. Written as DNA, the CDR3 is TGTGCCAGCAGCCGGACCCGAGGAGCGGCCTACGAGCAGTACTTC. Filled out from reference TRBV7-9 and TRBJ2-7, the complete variable domain reads DTGVSQNPRHKITKRGQNVTFRCDPISEHNRLYWYRQTLGQGPEFLTYFQNEAQLEKSRLLSDRFSAERPKGSFSTLEIQRTEQGDSAMYLCASSRTRGAAYEQYFGPGTRLTVT.

In this sample, this clonotype turned up many times. The chain joins TRBV9 to TRBJ1-1; 9 positions agree with TRBD1. V dropped 0 bases and J dropped 4; count of bases not matched to a gene: 10. Germline-derived CDR1 and CDR2 are SGDLS and YYNGEE. This CDR3 region has 17 residues. The CDR3 region is CASSVGHGQGIRTEAFF. CDR3 DNA sequence: TGTGCCAGCAGCGTAGGTCACGGACAGGGGATCCGCACTGAAGCTTTCTTT.

This clonotype has at least ten counts. V gene TRBV6-1 combines with J gene TRBJ2-3, with 9 bases aligning to TRBD1. The DNA matches TRBJ2-5 better at its end, which makes the J call doubtful. Germline V gene data show CDR1 as MNHNS and CDR2 as SASEGT. This CDR3 comprises 14 residues. CDR3 loop: CASSWDREGETQYF. In DNA, the CDR3 is TGTGCCAGCAGCTGGGACAGGGAGGGGGAGACCCAGTACTTC.

This clonotype was detected only a few times. The V gene is TRBV5-4, the J gene TRBJ1-4; 7 bases map to TRBD1. The germline V gene has CDR1 SGHNT and CDR2 YYREEE (reference sequence). With V trimmed by 3 bases and J by 7 bases, 6 bases remained unmatched. This CDR3 has 14 amino acids. The CDR3 reads CASSSTGRGEKLFF. The CDR3 DNA reads TGTGCCAGCAGCTCGACAGGGAGGGGTGAAAAACTGTTTTTT.

The V and J genes are TRBV28 and TRBJ2-6; 8 bases align to TRBD1. Germline-derived CDR1 and CDR2 are MDHEN and SYDVKM. The CDR3 loop spans 17 amino acids. With 6 bases clipped from V and 3 bases from J, the junction kept 10 bases outside the gene matches. The CDR3 DNA follows: TGTGCCAGCAGAAGCGGACAGGGTAGGATTGGGGCCAACGTCCTGACTTTC. Translating it yields CASRSGQGRIGANVLTF.

This clonotype was counted at least ten times. This chain joins TRBV6-2 or TRBV6-3 and TRBJ2-7, with 8 nucleotides matching TRBD1. This CDR3 region has 15 residues. V dropped 5 bases and J dropped 4; count of bases not matched to a gene: 10. Looked up from germline, CDR1 is MNHEY and CDR2 is SVGEGT. As DNA, the CDR3 is TGTGCCAGCAGTGCCCAGGGGGCGCGGTATTACGAGCAGTACTTC. It translates to CASSAQGARYYEQYF.

This clonotype appeared many times. The V call is TRBV11-3, the J call TRBJ2-3; 11 bases are a match to TRBD2. Trimming cost V 5 bases and J 5 bases; bases outside gene matches: 6. This CDR3 has 15 amino acids. Looked up from germline, CDR1 is SGHNT and CDR2 is YENEEA. The CDR3 loop reads CASSPPSGRQDTQYF. As DNA, the CDR3 is TGTGCCAGCAGCCCCCCTAGCGGGAGGCAAGATACGCAGTATTTT.

The rearrangement uses TRBV6-2 or TRBV6-3 and TRBJ2-3; 9 nucleotides line up with TRBD2. Trimming removed 2 bases from V and 1 base from J; junction bases left unmatched: 1. This CDR3 is 15 amino acids long. The V gene's germline CDR1 is MNHEY and CDR2 SVGEGT. The CDR3 region has the DNA TGTGCCAGCAGTTACGCGGGAGGGGGCACAGATACGCAGTATTTT. It translates to CASSYAGGGTDTQYF.

This clonotype has a count of ten or more. V is TRBV7-9 and J is TRBJ1-2; D may be TRBD1 (5 bases). Germline loops: CDR1 SEHNR, CDR2 FQNEAQ (reference sequence). This CDR3 is built from 13 residues. V gave up 5 bases and J gave up 5 bases, with 12 bases separating them. This CDR3 reads CASSPPTDYGYTF. CDR3 coding DNA: TGTGCCAGCAGCCCACCGACAGATTATGGCTACACCTTC.

A note on this clonotype: A read error may explain this, as a much larger clone is one base away. As the CDR3 is not closed by the conserved phenylalanine or tryptophan, this likely results from a read error. The CDR3 spells CASSLAPTGQETQYS. The CDR3 coding sequence is TGTGCCAGCAGCTTGGCCCCGACAGGGCAGGAGACCCAGTACTCC. The chain carries TRBV5-5 and TRBJ2-5, with 7 nucleotides matching TRBD1. Germline loops: CDR1 SGHKS, CDR2 YYEKEE (reference sequence). J gave up 5 bases and V 0 bases, and 7 bases lay outside the gene matches. This CDR3 comprises 15 residues.

The genes are TRBV29-1 and TRBJ1-2, with D unresolved. Looked up from germline, CDR1 is SQVTM and CDR2 is ANQGSEA. CDR3 size: 9 residues. In DNA, the CDR3 is TGCAGTGCTAAGGGCGGCTACACCTTC. This codes for CSAKGGYTF. The full variable domain, in which reference TRBV29-1 and TRBJ1-2 provide the parts outside the CDR3, is SAVISQKPSRDICQRGTSLTIQCQVDSQVTMMFWYRQQPGQSLTLIATANQGSEATYESGFVIDKFPISRPNLTFSTLTVSNMSPEDSSIYLCSAKGGYTFGSGTRLTVV.

This clonotype has at least ten counts. The gene calls are TRBV7-9 and TRBJ1-3, with unresolved D. Trimming cost V 2 bases and J 4 bases, with 3 bases left between them. The CDR3 consists of 12 residues. Germline values: CDR1 SEHNR, CDR2 FQNEAQ (reference sequence). The CDR3 spells CASSLQGNTIYF. DNA for the CDR3: TGTGCCAGCAGCTTACAGGGAAACACCATATATTTT.

In its sample, this clonotype was seen a few times. This chain uses TRBV12-3 or TRBV12-4 with TRBJ2-1, with TRBD1 as a possible D gene (5 bases). The DNA end lines up better with TRBJ2-5; the J call may be wrong. This CDR3 has 11 residues. The CDR3 nucleotides are TGTGCCAGCACCAGTCAGGGGACCCAGTACTTC. Encoded protein: CASTSQGTQYF.

With regard to this clonotype: This could be a read error, since a much larger clone is one nucleotide away. The CDR3 coding sequence is TGTGCCATCAGTGAGTCGACACAGCCCCAGCATTTT. It encodes CAISESTQPQHF. V usage is TRBV10-3 and J usage is TRBJ1-5; the D is unclear. The length of the CDR3 is 12 residues. V dropped 0 bases and J dropped 7 bases, with 4 bases sitting between them. In germline, CDR1 is ENHRY, CDR2 SYGVKD.

The chain recombines TRBV29-1 with TRBJ2-5, with D perhaps TRBD1 or TRBD2 (6 bases each). Germline assignment: CDR1 SQVTM and CDR2 ANQGSEA. Trimming pared 2 bases from V and 5 bases from J, leaving 24 bases between. CDR3 length: 17 residues. CDR3 in DNA: TGCAGCGTTGAAAGGGGGGAAGACCCTCAGGGCCTCGAGACCCAGTACTTC. Translating it yields CSVERGEDPQGLETQYF.

This clonotype was seen only a few times. The CDR3 loop is CASSFAPSGTGNTIYF. The CDR3, as DNA: TGCGCCAGCAGCTTCGCACCCTCGGGAACCGGAAACACCATATATTTT. This chain joins TRBV5-1 and TRBJ1-3; D gene ambiguous. The germline V gene has CDR1 SGHRS and CDR2 YFSETQ. With 2 bases removed from V and 4 bases from J, the gap between germline ends came to 16 bases. The CDR3 spans 16 residues.

This clonotype occurred many times. The chain recombines TRBV5-1 with TRBJ1-2; D remains ambiguous. Trimming removed 0 bases at V and 4 bases at J, with 7 bases between. This CDR3 region has 13 residues. The germline V gene encodes CDR1 SGHRS and CDR2 YFSETQ. CDR3 region: CASSLGPTYGYTF. The CDR3 DNA reads as TGCGCCAGCAGCTTGGGACCGACCTATGGCTACACCTTC.

This chain links TRBV6-2 or TRBV6-3 with TRBJ2-7, with D tentatively TRBD2 (5 bases). V lost 11 bases to trimming and J lost 3 bases, with 14 bases between them. Germline V gene sequence: CDR1 MNHEY, CDR2 SVGEGT. The CDR3 loop spans 12 amino acids. The DNA for the CDR3 is TGTGCCTCATCGGGGATCAACTACGAGCAGTACTTC. It specifies CASSGINYEQYF.

The DNA of the CDR3 is TGTGCCAGTAGTATCATCCGGGGCGTTTACAATGAGCAGTTCTTC. It encodes CASSIIRGVYNEQFF. The chain recombines TRBV19 with TRBJ2-1, with D perhaps assigned TRBD1 or TRBD2 (5 bases each). This CDR3 has 15 amino acids. Trimming removed 3 bases from V and 4 bases from J, with 13 bases in between. Germline V gene lookup returns CDR1 LNHDA and CDR2 SQIVND (reference sequence). Looking up the rest from reference TRBV19 and TRBJ2-1 gives the full variable domain: DGGITQSPKYLFRKEGQNVTLSCEQNLNHDAMYWYRQDPGQGLRLIYYSQIVNDFQKGDIAEGYSVSREKKESFPLTVTSAQKNPTAFYLCASSIIRGVYNEQFFGPGTRLTVL.

This rearrangement joins TRBV12-3 or TRBV12-4 to TRBJ2-7; perhaps TRBD1 as D (6 bases). Trimming took off 6 bases at V and 2 bases at J, with 17 bases between the two ends. The CDR3 extends over 15 amino acids. The CDR3 loop is CASSPGTTRPYEQYF. The CDR3 region has the DNA TGTGCCAGCAGCCCCGGGACAACGCGACCCTACGAGCAGTACTTC.

This clonotype turned up a few times. The chain is built from TRBV9 and TRBJ2-1, with D possibly TRBD2 on 6 matching bases. The CDR3 extends over 14 amino acids. In germline, CDR1 is SGDLS, CDR2 YYNGEE. The V end was cut by 3 bases, the J end by 7 bases, with 14 bases between. CDR3 nucleotide sequence: TGTGCCAGCAGCGACCCGGCGGGGTCGAATGAGCAGTTCTTC. This codes for CASSDPAGSNEQFF.